This T cell receptor (beta chain) stems from a study of T cells of healthy individuals. This clonotype was observed many times. In TCRdb, the 5' RACE reads were re-called with MiXCR into one record per CDR3 protein. The sample consists of about 53,000 distinct CDR3 sequences, 14% to 15% of them appearing once. The CDR3 extends over 13 amino acids. Germline V gives CDR1 MNHNS, CDR2 SASEGT. V lost 5 bases and J lost 4, with 11 bases in between. The receptor comes from a human donor in good health. The chain combines TRBV6-1 with TRBJ1-1, with D maybe TRBD1 (6 bases). CDR3 sequence (DNA): TGTGCCAGCAGTATGGGAGGGGGCACTGAAGCTTTCTTT. Amino acid sequence: CASSMGGGTEAFF.